This T cell receptor (beta chain) was sequenced during a study of cytomegalovirus exposure and HLA in healthy donors. General observations from the study: DRB1 showed the most TCR associations and HLA-C the fewest in a later analysis, as rates varied by HLA locus.

In the case of this clone: Antigen specificity is unknown.

It was with 60 Vbeta and 13 Jbeta primers that the PCR ran. This table comes from immunoSEQ multiplex PCR, and its TCRdb copy is limited to in-frame clones, with some not included. The sample lists around 190,000 clones, approximately 80% occurring once. This clonotype was sampled from a female donor in good health and CMV-seronegative. Sequenced sample: PBMCs.

The CDR3 coding sequence is TGCGCCAGCAGCTTGGCTAGCGGGGGGGGCTACAATGAGCAGTTCTTC. Translation: CASSLASGGGYNEQFF. The V and J genes are TRBV5-1 and TRBJ2-1, with 12 nucleotides matching TRBD2. Trimming at V came to 0 bases and at J to 3 bases, leaving 1 base not matched to a gene. Germline CDR1 SGHRS, CDR2 YFSETQ. This CDR3 is built from 16 residues. Looking up the rest from reference TRBV5-1 and TRBJ2-1 gives the full variable domain: KAGVTQTPRYLIKTRGQQVTLSCSPISGHRSVSWYQQTPGQGLQFLFEYFSETQRNKGNFPGRFSGRQFSNSRSEMNVSTLELGDSALYLCASSLASGGGYNEQFFGPGTRLTVL.